A selection of T cell receptor beta chains follows, all from one sample in a study of blood T cell repertoires in COVID-19. The assay was immunoSEQ multiplex PCR, and TCRdb's table has in-frame clones only and misses some. The table has roughly 50,000 clones, 90% to 95% seen once. Sample: peripheral blood. The receptors were sampled from a man in his fifties or sixties with acute or convalescent COVID-19. The CDR3 runs from the conserved cysteine through the conserved F or W. D genes are given only for firm matches. Size is stated for part of the rows, as once, few or many counts, or as a class when the clone is expanded.

D gene: -
J gene: TRBJ1-1
clone size: -
V gene: TRBV6-5
CDR3 protein: CASSYTRLGSTEAFF
CDR3 DNA: TGTGCCAGCAGTTACACGAGATTGGGGAGCACTGAAGCTTTCTTT

D gene: TRBD1
J gene: TRBJ1-4
clone size: once
V gene: TRBV15
CDR3 protein: CATSSIGTATNEKLFF
CDR3 DNA: TGTGCCACCAGCAGCATAGGGACAGCAACTAATGAAAAACTGTTTTTT

D gene: -
J gene: TRBJ2-2
clone size: -
V gene: TRBV6-2/TRBV6-3
CDR3 protein: CASSYRGGELFF
CDR3 DNA: TGTGCCAGCAGTTACAGGGGCGGGGAGCTGTTTTTT

D gene: TRBD2
J gene: TRBJ2-7
clone size: -
V gene: TRBV6-2/TRBV6-3
CDR3 protein: CASSYNWGTSGAYEQYF
CDR3 DNA: TGTGCCAGCAGTTACAACTGGGGGACTAGCGGGGCCTACGAGCAGTACTTC

D gene: TRBD1
J gene: TRBJ1-1
clone size: once
V gene: TRBV27
CDR3 protein: CASSSRQGSSTEAFF
CDR3 DNA: TGTGCCAGCAGTTCCAGACAGGGGTCCTCCACTGAAGCTTTCTTT

D gene: TRBD1
J gene: TRBJ1-2
clone size: -
V gene: TRBV6-1
CDR3 protein: CASSGTGLDYGYTF
CDR3 DNA: TGTGCCAGCAGTGGGACAGGGCTTGACTATGGCTACACCTTC

D gene: TRBD2
J gene: TRBJ2-3
clone size: -
V gene: TRBV6-5
CDR3 protein: CASCQLAGVTDTQYF
CDR3 DNA: TGTGCCAGCTGCCAACTAGCGGGAGTCACAGATACGCAGTATTTT

D gene: TRBD2
J gene: TRBJ2-7
clone size: few
V gene: TRBV7-2
CDR3 protein: CASSLVGSGPSYEQYF
CDR3 DNA: TGTGCCAGCAGCTTAGTGGGTAGCGGGCCCTCCTACGAGCAGTACTTC

D gene: -
J gene: TRBJ2-3
clone size: -
V gene: TRBV20-1
CDR3 protein: CSLESTDTQYF
CDR3 DNA: TGCAGCTTAGAAAGCACAGATACGCAGTATTTT

D gene: TRBD1
J gene: TRBJ2-7
clone size: -
V gene: TRBV6-5
CDR3 protein: CASSYSTGLYEQYF
CDR3 DNA: TGTGCCAGCAGTTACTCGACAGGGCTCTACGAGCAGTACTTC

D gene: -
J gene: TRBJ1-4
clone size: once
V gene: TRBV30
CDR3 protein: CAWSVSGFSEKLFF
CDR3 DNA: TGTGCCTGGAGTGTTTCGGGGTTTAGTGAAAAACTGTTTTTT

D gene: -
J gene: TRBJ1-2
clone size: -
V gene: TRBV4-3
CDR3 protein: CASSQSGFRRDYGYTF
CDR3 DNA: TGCGCCAGCAGCCAGAGCGGCTTTCGGAGGGACTATGGCTACACCTTC

D gene: TRBD2
J gene: TRBJ2-7
clone size: medium-sized
V gene: TRBV4-1
CDR3 protein: CASSFTTSGRYEQYF
CDR3 DNA: TGCGCCAGCAGCTTCACGACTAGCGGGAGGTACGAGCAGTACTTC

D gene: -
J gene: TRBJ2-1
clone size: -
V gene: TRBV7-2
CDR3 protein: CASSFGTRISYNEQFF
CDR3 DNA: TGTGCCAGCAGCTTCGGCACCAGGATCTCCTACAATGAGCAGTTCTTC

D gene: TRBD2
J gene: TRBJ2-3
clone size: -
V gene: TRBV2
CDR3 protein: CASSEGPSSGRINTQYF
CDR3 DNA: TGTGCCAGCAGTGAAGGCCCCTCTAGCGGGAGGATAAATACGCAGTATTTT

D gene: -
J gene: TRBJ2-1
clone size: -
V gene: TRBV11-2
CDR3 protein: CASSPAGLYNEQFF
CDR3 DNA: TGTGCCAGCAGCCCCGCCGGACTCTACAATGAGCAGTTCTTC